Listed below are T cell receptor beta chains from one sample, sequenced in a study of post-analysis software for immune sequencing data. In TCRdb, the PCR reads were re-called with MiXCR into one record per CDR3 protein. Found here are about 500,000 distinct CDR3 sequences, nearly 45% of them singletons; the top ten hold about 12%. Material: blood. The receptors originated from a girl under 18 with multiple sclerosis. The CDR3 runs from the conserved cysteine through the conserved F or W. For some rows the clone size is stated as once, few or many, or as a class when expanded; others skip it.

V gene,J gene,clone size,CDR3 protein
TRBV7-3,TRBJ1-2,.,CASSLNPDLGGYTF
TRBV4-1,TRBJ2-7,few,CASSQEATGAYYEQYF
TRBV20-1,TRBJ2-7,.,CSAQSLANTYEQYF
TRBV20-1,TRBJ1-4,.,CSARYTAEKLFF
TRBV20-1,TRBJ2-1,.,CSALTTQTSSEQFF
TRBV28,TRBJ2-2,.,CASSSGTGDVTGELFF
TRBV20-1,TRBJ1-4,.,CSGRDTNEKLFF
TRBV4-2,TRBJ1-2,.,CASSQDVGENYGYTF
TRBV5-5,TRBJ2-1,.,CASSLVGRASYNEQFF
TRBV3-1,TRBJ2-3,few,CASSQHLGQGITQYF
TRBV4-1,.,.,CASSFRDRGGEQYF
TRBV24-1,TRBJ2-5,.,CATSDGNGQWETQYF
TRBV10-3,TRBJ2-1,.,CAIRPGQGRNEQFF
TRBV7-9,TRBJ1-4,.,CASSLGLFETGGEKLFF
TRBV20-1,TRBJ2-3,few,CSAQQGLDTQYF
TRBV28,TRBJ1-2,once,CASGRTGQDYGYTF
TRBV27,TRBJ1-4,few,CASSPTRDAAEKLFF
TRBV5-1,TRBJ2-5,.,CASSGGGRETQYF
TRBV7-6,TRBJ2-7,.,CASSPGTAGSYEQYF
TRBV4-3,TRBJ2-7,.,CASSQNPKSYEQYF
TRBV3-1,.,.,CASSQRPYEQYF
TRBV5-1,TRBJ2-7,many,CASSLAGGSSYEQYF
TRBV20-1,TRBJ2-7,few,CSARIGTSGSNYEQYF
TRBV21-1,TRBJ2-7,once,CASSKEGPSSYEQYF
TRBV7-9,TRBJ2-3,.,CASSPPGPSWGDTQYF
TRBV14,TRBJ2-5,.,CASSPRLKETQYF
TRBV27,TRBJ2-7,few,CASSFRRDRVHEQYF
TRBV2,TRBJ2-1,.,CASSEATRPYNEQFF
TRBV12-3/TRBV12-4,TRBJ1-4,few,CASSQNRAVNEKLFF
TRBV7-2,TRBJ2-7,.,CASSLSGVPYEQYF
TRBV6-6,TRBJ1-2,.,CASSYSRVGNYGYTF
TRBV5-1,TRBJ2-1,few,CASSLAGRAPNEQFF
TRBV12-3/TRBV12-4,TRBJ1-4,.,CASRTAGNGEKLFF
TRBV27,TRBJ1-1,.,CAGSFEAGGTEAFF
TRBV6-2/TRBV6-3,.,.,CASSYGKTQYF
TRBV20-1,TRBJ2-5,.,CSALPRRDRQETQYF
TRBV10-3,TRBJ2-7,.,CAIKTGSHEQYF
TRBV6-4,TRBJ2-1,once,CASSRLAGVSYNEQFF
TRBV24-1,TRBJ1-4,many,CATTGIFPTNEKLFF
TRBV6-6,.,.,CASIRSTSGGEQYF